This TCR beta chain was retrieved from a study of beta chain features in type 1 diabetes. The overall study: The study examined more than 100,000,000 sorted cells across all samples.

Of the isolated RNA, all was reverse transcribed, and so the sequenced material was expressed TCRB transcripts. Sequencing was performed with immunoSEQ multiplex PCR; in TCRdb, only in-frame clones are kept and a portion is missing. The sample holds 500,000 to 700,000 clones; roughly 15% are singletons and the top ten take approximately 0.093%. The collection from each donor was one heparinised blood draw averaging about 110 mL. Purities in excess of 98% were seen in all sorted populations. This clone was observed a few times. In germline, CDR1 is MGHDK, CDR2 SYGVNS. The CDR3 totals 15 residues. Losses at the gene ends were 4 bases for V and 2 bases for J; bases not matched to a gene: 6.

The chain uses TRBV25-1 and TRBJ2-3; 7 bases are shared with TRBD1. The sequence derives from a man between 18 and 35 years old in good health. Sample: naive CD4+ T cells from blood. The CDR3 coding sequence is TGTGCCAGCAGTGCCGGGACAGTCAACACAGATACGCAGTATTTT. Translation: CASSAGTVNTDTQYF.